The rows below give T cell receptor beta chains drawn from one sample of a study of shared clonotypes between healthy human individuals. The method was immunoSEQ multiplex PCR; TCRdb's version includes in-frame clones alone and lacks a portion of them. The repertoire has 2 million to 3 million clones, over 85% of them found once; the top ten carry about 0.34%. Sample: naive CD4+ T cells from PBMCs. These receptors were taken from a man aged 18 to 29 in good health. Some clones in this sample may be carry-over from other donors' samples. CDR3s include the opening cysteine and the closing phenylalanine or tryptophan. The D gene is left open where the match is weak. Clone size appears in some rows only: once, few, many, or a class for an expanded clone.

J gene | D gene | V gene | clone size | CDR3 length | CDR3 DNA | CDR3 protein
TRBJ2-1 | TRBD2 | TRBV7-2 | once | 16 | TGTGCCAGCAGCACGTGGACTAGCTGGCAAGGGAATGAGCAGTTCTTC | CASSTWTSWQGNEQFF
TRBJ2-7 | . | TRBV28 | . | 13 | TGTGCCAGCAGGGGGTTCCCGTTGGACGAGCAGTACTTC | CASRGFPLDEQYF
TRBJ2-1 | TRBD1 | TRBV28 | . | 13 | TGTGCCAGCAGCCTAGGACAGGGGGATGAGCAGTTCTTC | CASSLGQGDEQFF
TRBJ2-3 | TRBD1 | TRBV5-5 | few | 14 | TGTGCCAGCAGCGGGACAGGGAAATGGGATACGCAGTATTTT | CASSGTGKWDTQYF
TRBJ2-3 | . | TRBV11-3 | once | 14 | TGTGCCAGCAGCCCAGGACTCATCACAGATACGCAGTATTTT | CASSPGLITDTQYF
TRBJ2-7 | TRBD2 | TRBV28 | . | 14 | TGTGCCAGCAGTTTTCAGCGGGGCGCCTACGAGCAGTACTTC | CASSFQRGAYEQYF
TRBJ2-5 | . | TRBV7-3 | . | 13 | TGTGCCAGCAGCTTAAGGACGAAAGAGACCCAGTACTTC | CASSLRTKETQYF
TRBJ1-2 | . | TRBV23-1 | . | 14 | TGCGCCAGCAGTCAATTTGTGGCGGGCGGGGGCTACACCTTC | CASSQFVAGGGYTF
TRBJ2-7 | . | TRBV9 | . | 14 | TGTGCCAGCAGCCTTAGGACGTACTCCTACGAGCAGTACTTC | CASSLRTYSYEQYF
TRBJ1-5 | TRBD1 | TRBV10-3 | . | 14 | TGTGCCATCAGTGAAGGGGGCCCCCATCAGCCCCAGCATTTT | CAISEGGPHQPQHF
TRBJ2-2 | TRBD1 | TRBV28 | . | 15 | TGTGCCAGCAGCGCGACAGGGGCGAACACCGGGGAGCTGTTTTTT | CASSATGANTGELFF
TRBJ1-5 | TRBD1 | TRBV27 | . | 15 | TGTGCCAGCAGGCCGGGACAGAGGAGCAATCAGCCCCAGCATTTT | CASRPGQRSNQPQHF
TRBJ2-3 | . | TRBV4-1 | . | 14 | TGCGCCAGCAGCCAAATAACTAGCACAGATACGCAGTATTTT | CASSQITSTDTQYF
TRBJ2-7 | TRBD1 | TRBV6-1 | . | 14 | TGTGCCAGCAGTCAGGACAGGGTTTCCTACGAGCAGTACTTC | CASSQDRVSYEQYF
TRBJ2-1 | TRBD1 | TRBV29-1 | . | 16 | TGCAGCGTTGAAGGGGGAACAGGGGATTCCTACAATGAGCAGTTCTTC | CSVEGGTGDSYNEQFF
TRBJ2-7 | . | TRBV11-2 | once | 15 | TGTGCCAGCAGCCCCCGACAGGGAGGAGTCGACGAGCAGTACTTC | CASSPRQGGVDEQYF
TRBJ2-1 | TRBD2 | TRBV7-3 | . | 16 | TGTGCCAGCAGCTTAACGGGACTAGCGGGAACGGATGAGCAGTTCTTC | CASSLTGLAGTDEQFF
TRBJ1-2 | TRBD1 | TRBV5-1 | . | 12 | TGCGCCAGCAGGTATGGACAGGGCGGCTACACCTTC | CASRYGQGGYTF
TRBJ2-5 | TRBD1 | TRBV7-8 | . | 14 | TGTGCCAGCAGCCTAGGGACAGCCCAAGAGACCCAGTACTTC | CASSLGTAQETQYF
TRBJ1-3 | TRBD1 | TRBV5-4 | . | 16 | TGTGCCAGCAGCTTGGACAGGGGTTTCTCTGGAAACACCATATATTTT | CASSLDRGFSGNTIYF
TRBJ2-1 | . | TRBV7-9 | . | 17 | TGTGCCAGCAGTAGGGCTGGTTGGGAGATAACCTACAATGAGCAGTTCTTC | CASSRAGWEITYNEQFF
TRBJ1-1 | . | TRBV11-2 | . | 13 | TGTGCCAGCAGCTTCACAGTGAACACTGAAGCTTTCTTT | CASSFTVNTEAFF
TRBJ1-3 | . | TRBV18 | . | 13 | TGTGCCAGCTCCTGGGACCGAGGAAACACCATATATTTT | CASSWDRGNTIYF
TRBJ1-5 | TRBD1 | TRBV6-1 | . | 15 | TGTGCCAGCAGCCAAATAAGGGACAGGCCCATATATCGGCATTTT | CASSQIRDRPIYRHF
TRBJ2-7 | . | TRBV27 | . | 17 | TGTGCCAGCAGTCCTCGAGTTGCTAGGCGGAACACCTACGAGCAGTACTTC | CASSPRVARRNTYEQYF
TRBJ2-5 | . | TRBV5-8 | . | 14 | TGTGCCAGCAGCCAGGGACTGGTACAAGAGACCCAGTACTTC | CASSQGLVQETQYF
TRBJ2-7 | . | TRBV28 | . | 14 | TGTGCCAGCAGTCCTCGGACACCAGCCTACGAGCAGTACTTC | CASSPRTPAYEQYF
TRBJ2-1 | TRBD2 | TRBV6-5 | once | 14 | TGTGCCAGCACCCAGCGGGAGGGATACAATGAGCAGTTCTTC | CASTQREGYNEQFF
TRBJ2-1 | TRBD1 | TRBV29-1 | . | 13 | TGCAGCGTTGGGGGACAGGGTATCGGTGAGCAGTTCTTC | CSVGGQGIGEQFF
TRBJ2-7 | TRBD1 | TRBV7-9 | . | 13 | TGTGCCAGCAGATCTGACAGGGGACGCGAGCAGTACTTC | CASRSDRGREQYF
TRBJ2-6 | . | TRBV14 | . | 11 | TGTGCCAGCAGCCAAGCCGACGTCCTGACTTTC | CASSQADVLTF
TRBJ2-1 | TRBD2 | TRBV5-5 | . | 15 | TGTGCCAGCAGCCTCCCTGGACTAGCGGGAGTAGTGCAGTTCTTC | CASSLPGLAGVVQFF
TRBJ2-3 | . | TRBV5-1 | . | 14 | TGCGCCAGCAGCGCCGGGACTGTGTCAGATACGCAGTATTTT | CASSAGTVSDTQYF
TRBJ1-5 | . | TRBV30 | . | 13 | TGTGCCTGGAGTGTTAGAGACAATCAGCCCCAGCATTTT | CAWSVRDNQPQHF
TRBJ1-6 | . | TRBV6-6 | once | 14 | TGTGCCAGCAGTTGGGGCCGAGTGAATCCACCCCTCCACTTT | CASSWGRVNPPLHF
TRBJ2-5 | TRBD2 | TRBV9 | . | 16 | TGTGCCAGCAGCCTGTGGCCCAGCGGGAGTCGGGAGACCCAGTACTTC | CASSLWPSGSRETQYF
TRBJ2-3 | TRBD2 | TRBV7-3 | . | 16 | TGTGCCAGCAGTCTATTTCCCGGACTAGCGGGAGGTACGCAGTATTTT | CASSLFPGLAGGTQYF
TRBJ2-7 | . | TRBV28 | . | 15 | TGTGCCAGCAGTTTAAGCAGGGGCGGCCCTGACGAGCAGTACTTC | CASSLSRGGPDEQYF
TRBJ2-5 | TRBD2 | TRBV5-1 | . | 15 | TGCGCCAGCAGCTTGGGCGGGAGCGGTCAAGAGACCCAGTACTTC | CASSLGGSGQETQYF